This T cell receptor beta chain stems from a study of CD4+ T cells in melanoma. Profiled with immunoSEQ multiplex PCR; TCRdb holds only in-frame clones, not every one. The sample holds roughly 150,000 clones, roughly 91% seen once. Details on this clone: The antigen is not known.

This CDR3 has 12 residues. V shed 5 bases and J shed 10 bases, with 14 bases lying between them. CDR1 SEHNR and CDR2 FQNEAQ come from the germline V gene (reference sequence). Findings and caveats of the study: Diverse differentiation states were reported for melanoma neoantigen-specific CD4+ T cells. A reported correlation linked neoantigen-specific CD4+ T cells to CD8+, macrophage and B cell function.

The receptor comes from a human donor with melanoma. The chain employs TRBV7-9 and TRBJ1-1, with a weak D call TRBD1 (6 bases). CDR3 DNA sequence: TGTGCCAGCAGCACAGGGACGTCAGGAGCTTTCTTT. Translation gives CASSTGTSGAFF.